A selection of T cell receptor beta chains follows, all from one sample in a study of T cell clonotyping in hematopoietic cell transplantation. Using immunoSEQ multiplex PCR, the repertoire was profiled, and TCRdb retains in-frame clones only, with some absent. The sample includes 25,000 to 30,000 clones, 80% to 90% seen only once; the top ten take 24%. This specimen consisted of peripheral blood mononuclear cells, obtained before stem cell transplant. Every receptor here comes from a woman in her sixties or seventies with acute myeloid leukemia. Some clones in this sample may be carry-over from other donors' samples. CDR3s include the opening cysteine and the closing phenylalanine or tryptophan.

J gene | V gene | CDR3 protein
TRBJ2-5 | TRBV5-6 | CASSLLTGRQETQYF
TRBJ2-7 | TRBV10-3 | CAIRGTSGGYEQYF
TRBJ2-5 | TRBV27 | CASSPRVAQHETQYF
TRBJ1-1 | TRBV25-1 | CASSESRQGAGTEAFF
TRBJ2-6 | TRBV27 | CASSLSGVRSGANVLTF
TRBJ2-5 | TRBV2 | CASSGSAGGMETQYF
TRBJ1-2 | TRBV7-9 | CASSLVGSWDGYTF
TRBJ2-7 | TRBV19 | CASATGGGEQYF
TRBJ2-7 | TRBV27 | CASSFRRGQGPYEQYF
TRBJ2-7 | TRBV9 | CASSVTGGYEQYF
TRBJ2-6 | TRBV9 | CASSATLAGGQNSGANVLTF
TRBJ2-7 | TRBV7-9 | CASSLASSYEQYF
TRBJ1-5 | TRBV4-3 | CASSQGWANNQPQHF
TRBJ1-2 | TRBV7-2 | CASSLLQAYNYGYTF
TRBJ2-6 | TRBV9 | CASSVGQGGGANVLTF
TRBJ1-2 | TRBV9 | CASSPRDAGGRYGYTF
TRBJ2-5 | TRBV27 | CASSPSPTRLWETQYF
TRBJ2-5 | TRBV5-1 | CASSSLAGGQETQYF
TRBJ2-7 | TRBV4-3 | CASSQGIGESYEQYF
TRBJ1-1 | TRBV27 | CASRTGNRVTTEAFF
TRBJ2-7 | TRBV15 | CATRGTTYEQYF
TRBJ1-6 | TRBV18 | CASSPISLAAASPLHF
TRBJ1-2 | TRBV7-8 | CASSRGDHGGYTF
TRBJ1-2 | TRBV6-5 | CASREQGGYTF
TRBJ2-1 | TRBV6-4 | CASSDSEGGVGTEQFF
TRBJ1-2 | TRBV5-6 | CASSQWAGYNYGYTF
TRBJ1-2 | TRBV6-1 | CASSSGTGNNYGYTF
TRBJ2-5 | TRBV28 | CASSPLGVAGAGETQYF
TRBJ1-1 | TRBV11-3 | CASSLDGREGSTEAFF
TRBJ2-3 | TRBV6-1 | CASRTIPNSDTQYF
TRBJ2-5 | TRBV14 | CASSQNRGEETQYF
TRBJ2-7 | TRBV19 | CASSISLTSYEQYF
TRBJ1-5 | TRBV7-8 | CASSLAFGGEYSNQPQHF
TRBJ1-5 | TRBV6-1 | CASSPPQHF
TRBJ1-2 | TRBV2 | CASMTGDYGYTF
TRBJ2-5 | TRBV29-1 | CSVLQGAETQYF
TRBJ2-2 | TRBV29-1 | CSVRGGRDTGELFF
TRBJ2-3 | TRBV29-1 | CSGRLAGLTDTQYF
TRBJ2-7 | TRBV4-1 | CASSQASGVWSYEQYF
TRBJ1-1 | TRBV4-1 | CASSKPTEGPEAFF
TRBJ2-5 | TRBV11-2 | CASSATTARAQYF
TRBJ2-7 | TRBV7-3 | CASSRDRTYEQYF
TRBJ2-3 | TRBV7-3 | CASSLRRGGRADTQYF
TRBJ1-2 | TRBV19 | CASSPGTVAGYTF
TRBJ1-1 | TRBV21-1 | CASSKAPGTGGRNTEAFF
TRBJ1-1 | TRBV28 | CASKPGGTEAFF
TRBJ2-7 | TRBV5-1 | CASSLERAASSSYEQYF
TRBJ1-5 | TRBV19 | CASSNRDRGGNQPQHF
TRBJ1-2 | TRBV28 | CASSATLQGASYGYTF
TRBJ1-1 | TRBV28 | CASKVGIAAEAFF
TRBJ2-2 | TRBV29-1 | CSVEPGQGASGTGELFF
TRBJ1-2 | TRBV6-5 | CASTPGQGYGYTF
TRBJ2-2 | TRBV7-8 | CASSPQTDWDLTANTGELFF
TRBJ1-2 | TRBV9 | CASSPASTYLRANYGYTF
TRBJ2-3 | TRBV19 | CASSPFMTLHDTQYF
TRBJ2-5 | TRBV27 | CASSERTQETQYF